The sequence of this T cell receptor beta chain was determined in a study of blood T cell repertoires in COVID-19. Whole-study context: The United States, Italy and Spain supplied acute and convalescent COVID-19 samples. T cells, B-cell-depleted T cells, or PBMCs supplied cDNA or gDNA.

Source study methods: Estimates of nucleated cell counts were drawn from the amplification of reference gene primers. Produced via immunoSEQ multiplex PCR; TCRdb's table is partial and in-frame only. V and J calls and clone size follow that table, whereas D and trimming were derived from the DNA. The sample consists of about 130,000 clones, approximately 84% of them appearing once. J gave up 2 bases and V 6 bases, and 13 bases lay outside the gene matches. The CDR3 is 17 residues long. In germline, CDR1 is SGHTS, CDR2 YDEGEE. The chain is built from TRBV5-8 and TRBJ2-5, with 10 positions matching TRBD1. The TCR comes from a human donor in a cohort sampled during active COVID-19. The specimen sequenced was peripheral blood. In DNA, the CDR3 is TGTGCCAGCATGACCGAGAGACAGGGGGCGCGTCAAGAGACCCAGTACTTC. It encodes CASMTERQGARQETQYF.